The 15 T cell receptor beta chains given below trace back to one sample, sequenced in a study of beta chain features in type 1 diabetes. General observations from the study: All four CD4+ subsets from Type 1 diabetes patients carried moderately but significantly shorter TCRB CDR3s.

Their cognate antigens are unknown. Sequencing targeted expressed TCRB transcripts, as all isolated RNA had been reverse transcribed. Profiled with immunoSEQ multiplex PCR; TCRdb holds only in-frame clones, not every one. The data hold 240,000 or so clones, with about 14% observed a single time. The material sequenced was naive CD4+ T cells from blood. The receptors stem from a man between 25 and 39 years old with type 1 diabetes.

Here the CDR3 DNA reads TGTGCCAGCAGCCTTGGACAAAACGAGGCAAAACTGTTTTTT. This translates into CASSLGQNEAKLFF. This chain joins TRBV7-9 and TRBJ1-4, with D possibly being TRBD1 (5 bases). Per germline, CDR1 SEHNR and CDR2 FQNEAQ (reference sequence). V shed 5 bases and J shed 10 bases, with 17 bases lying between them. The length of the CDR3 is 14 residues.

This clone was seen only a few times. This chain joins TRBV7-2 and TRBJ2-3, with TRBD2 matching 12 bases. In germline, CDR1 is SGHTA, CDR2 FQGNSA. Trimming at V came to 5 bases and at J to 2 bases, leaving 5 bases not matched to a gene. This CDR3 region has 16 residues. The CDR3 DNA follows: TGTGCCAGCAGCCCACGGACTAGCGGGACCACAGATACGCAGTATTTT. It encodes CASSPRTSGTTDTQYF.

V and J are TRBV6-5 and TRBJ1-2; tentatively, D is TRBD1 (5 bases). V dropped 6 bases and J dropped 7 bases, with 15 bases sitting between them. CDR1 MNHEY and CDR2 SVGAGI come from the germline V gene. This CDR3 has 13 amino acids. The CDR3 DNA sequence: TGTGCCAGCAGGCGAGGTCGGGGGGGTGGCTACACCTTC. It specifies CASRRGRGGGYTF.

The genes are TRBV30 and TRBJ1-1; TRBD1 is a possible D gene (6 bases). V dropped 5 bases and J dropped 1 base, with 17 bases sitting between them. Germline values: CDR1 GTSNPN, CDR2 SVGIG (reference sequence). This CDR3 contains 15 residues. The CDR3 loop reads CAWSGTFPWNTEAFF. The DNA for the CDR3 is TGTGCCTGGTCCGGGACATTCCCCTGGAACACTGAAGCTTTCTTT. The full variable domain, rest sourced from reference TRBV30 and TRBJ1-1, is SQTIHQWPATLVQPVGSPLSLECTVEGTSNPNLYWYRQAAGRGLQLLFYSVGIGQISSEVPQNLSASRPQDRQFILSSKKLLLSDSGFYLCAWSGTFPWNTEAFFGQGTRLTVV.

The chain is built from TRBV7-2 and TRBJ2-7, with 7 bases identical to TRBD2. J was trimmed by 0 bases and V by 1 base; bases with no gene match: 3. From germline, CDR1 is SGHTA and CDR2 FQGNSA. This CDR3 has 15 amino acids. The CDR3 region is CASSLGPSGSYEQYF. The CDR3 DNA reads TGTGCCAGCAGCTTAGGCCCTAGCGGCTCCTACGAGCAGTACTTC.

The J gene is TRBJ1-2, the V gene TRBV4-1; the D is unclear. The CDR3 is 14 residues long. CDR1 and CDR2 from the germline V gene are MGHRA and YSYEKL. V lost 1 base and J lost 1, with 7 bases in between. The DNA of the CDR3 is TGCGCCAGCAGCCAAGTCGCGGGTAACTATGGCTACACCTTC. It yields the protein CASSQVAGNYGYTF.

The CDR3 here is CVVMACGQSNQPQHF. The CDR3, as DNA: TGCGTTGTGATGGCGTGCGGACAGTCCAATCAGCCCCAGCATTTT. The chain couples TRBV29-1 to TRBJ1-5, with D maybe TRBD1 (6 bases). In germline, CDR1 is SQVTM, CDR2 ANQGSEA. The CDR3 sequence is 15 residues long.

This clone was detected only a few times. The V and J genes are TRBV28 and TRBJ2-7, with D possibly matching TRBD2 (5 bases). V was shortened by 3 bases and J by 6 bases, with 12 bases between the two germline ends. The CDR3 contains 13 residues. Germline loops: CDR1 MDHEN, CDR2 SYDVKM. The CDR3 coding sequence is TGTGCCAGCAGTTTCCATCCCGAGGGCGAGCAGTACTTC. It is translated as CASSFHPEGEQYF.

This chain uses TRBV30 with TRBJ1-1; TRBD1 agrees at 7 bases. The length of the CDR3 is 12 residues. CDR1 and CDR2 from the germline V gene are GTSNPN and SVGIG (reference sequence). With V trimmed by 5 bases and J by 4 bases, 4 bases remained unmatched. The CDR3 loop is CAWSTGTTEAFF. CDR3 DNA: TGTGCCTGGTCGACAGGGACCACTGAAGCTTTCTTT.

CDR3 in amino acids: CATQRLPQADEQYF. The CDR3 coding sequence is TGTGCCACTCAGAGACTACCCCAGGCGGACGAGCAGTACTTC. The J gene is TRBJ2-7, the V gene TRBV10-3; the D gene is possibly TRBD2 (5 bases). Trimming pared 10 bases from V and 5 bases from J, leaving 21 bases between. The CDR3 is 14 amino acids. Germline V CDR1 and CDR2: ENHRY, SYGVKD.

This chain joins TRBV9 and TRBJ2-2; 7 positions match TRBD2. V lost 4 bases, J lost 6 bases, and 6 bases stayed unmatched. The CDR3 covers 14 residues. Germline CDR1 and CDR2: SGDLS and YYNGEE. The DNA for the CDR3 is TGTGCCAGCAGCTTTAAGCGGGGCCCCGGGGAGCTGTTTTTT. This sequence encodes CASSFKRGPGELFF.

V gene TRBV18 combines with J gene TRBJ1-3, with TRBD1 identical over 9 bases. CDR1 is KGHSH and CDR2 is LQKENI in the germline V gene. Trimming cost V 2 bases and J 6 bases; bases outside gene matches: 5. CDR3 length equals 15 residues. The CDR3 region has the DNA TGTGCCAGCTCACCAACCGGGACAGGGACAAACACCATATATTTT. Translated, it gives CASSPTGTGTNTIYF.

This clone was observed a single time. CDR3 sequence: CASSATDLTGGETQYF. DNA of the CDR3: TGTGCCAGCAGCGCCACGGACCTCACGGGGGGAGAGACCCAGTACTTC. The chain employs TRBV9 and TRBJ2-5; 7 nucleotides agree with TRBD2. There are 16 residues in the CDR3. The germline gives CDR1 SGDLS, CDR2 YYNGEE. The V segment lost 3 bases and the J segment 4 bases; nucleotides outside the gene matches: 12.

This chain connects TRBV14 to TRBJ2-1, with TRBD2 matching over 8 bases. The germline V gene has CDR1 SGHDN and CDR2 FVKESK. CDR3 length: 16 residues. Trimming cost V 4 bases and J 5 bases; bases outside gene matches: 10. CDR3 sequence reads: CASSLPGRGVHNEQFF. CDR3 bases: TGTGCCAGCAGCCTCCCTGGGCGGGGGGTTCACAATGAGCAGTTCTTC.

This clone was seen only a few times. J is TRBJ1-2 and V is TRBV14; TRBD1 is a possible D gene (5 bases). The CDR3 has 14 amino acids. CDR1 is SGHDN and CDR2 is FVKESK in the germline V gene. V was clipped by 4 bases and J by 6 bases, with 15 bases between them. CDR3 amino acids: CASSPFRRGDGYTF. CDR3 DNA: TGTGCCAGCAGCCCATTCCGACGGGGGGATGGCTACACCTTC. The variable domain in full, completed from reference TRBV14 and TRBJ1-2, reads EAGVTQFPSHSVIEKGQTVTLRCDPISGHDNLYWYRRVMGKEIKFLLHFVKESKQDESGMPNNRFLAERTGGTYSTLKVQPAELEDSGVYFCASSPFRRGDGYTFGSGTRLTVV.